This T cell receptor (beta chain) was sequenced during a study of CD4 T cells in relation to SARS-CoV-2 and coronaviruses. Findings of the study overall: Crossreactive clones expanded significantly less to SARS-CoV-2 than monoreactive clones.

Trimming shortened V by 5 bases and J by 1 base, and 10 bases separated the two germline ends. The CDR3 totals 14 residues. Germline assignment: CDR1 SGHTA and CDR2 FQGTGA. Before the COVID-19 pandemic, during about 2010-2019, CD4+ T cells were taken from unexposed donors. CD4+ T cells were isolated from the cells after about nine days of culture. Testing used SARS-CoV-2 S/N and four cold-coronavirus spikes on unexposed-donor CD4+ T cells, cells permitting. Cultures held roughly 2 million PBMCs per well with around 9.8 IU/ml IL-2. TCRdb's table, derived via immunoSEQ multiplex PCR, lists solely in-frame clones and lacks some. This table holds approximately 18,000 clones, 70% to 80% found once. Remarks on this clone: The antigen is not known.

The chain links TRBV7-3 to TRBJ2-3; D remains unclear. Sequencing was done on a sample of CD4+ T cells from PBMCs, cultured in vitro. This receptor was taken from a human donor in good health. The chain's CDR3 is CASSRYTGTDTQYF. The DNA for the CDR3 is TGTGCCAGCAGCCGATATACTGGCACAGATACGCAGTATTTT.